What follows describes a single T cell receptor beta chain. Participant reports of clinical history set cohort assignment. Per the original methods: Nucleated cell counts were estimated from reference gene primer amplification. TCRdb's table, derived via immunoSEQ multiplex PCR, lists solely in-frame clones and lacks some. V, J and clone size reflect that table, while D and trimming were determined from the DNA. The data hold more than 250,000 clones, with approximately 84% observed a single time. CDR3 length: 15 residues. Germline V lookup: CDR1 KGHSH, CDR2 LQKENI. The ends were cut back, 2 bases at V and 8 bases at J, with 15 bases in the middle. This sample was taken from a study of blood T cell repertoires in COVID-19.

Material for sequencing was PBMCs or T cells enriched from blood (not recorded which). The chain is built from TRBV18 and TRBJ1-4, with D possibly being TRBD1 (6 bases). The TCR sequence derives from a woman aged 18-29 years who had recovered from COVID-19. DNA of the CDR3: TGTGCCAGCTCACCAGACGTCCTAAGGGGGGAAAAACTGTTTTTT. It is translated as CASSPDVLRGEKLFF.